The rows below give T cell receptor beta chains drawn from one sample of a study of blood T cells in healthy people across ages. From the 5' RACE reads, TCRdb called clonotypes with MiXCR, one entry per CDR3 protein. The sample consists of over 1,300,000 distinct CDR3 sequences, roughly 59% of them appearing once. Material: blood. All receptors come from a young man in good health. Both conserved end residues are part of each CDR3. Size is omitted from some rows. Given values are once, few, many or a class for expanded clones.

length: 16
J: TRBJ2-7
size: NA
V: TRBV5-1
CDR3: CASIQSPGGSVYEQYF

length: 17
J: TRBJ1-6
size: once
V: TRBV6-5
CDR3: CASSFAFRWKGISPLHF

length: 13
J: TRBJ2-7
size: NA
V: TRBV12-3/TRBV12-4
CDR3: CASSLDTVQGQYF

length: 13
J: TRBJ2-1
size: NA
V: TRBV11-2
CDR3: CASSPIPGDEQFF

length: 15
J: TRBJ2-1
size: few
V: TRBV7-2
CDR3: CASSSVAGGYNEQFF

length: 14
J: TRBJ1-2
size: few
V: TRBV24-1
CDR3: CATSMSPGSTGYTF

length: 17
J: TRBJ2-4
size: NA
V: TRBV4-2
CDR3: CASSMGLAGGLGDIQYF

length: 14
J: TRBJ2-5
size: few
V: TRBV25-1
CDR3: CASSDRLERETQYF

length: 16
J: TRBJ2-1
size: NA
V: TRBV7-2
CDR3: CASSFGWAAQGREQFF

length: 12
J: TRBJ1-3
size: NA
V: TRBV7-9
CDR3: CASSPFGDTIYF

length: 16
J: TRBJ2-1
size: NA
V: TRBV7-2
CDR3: CASSRKGLEISNEQFF

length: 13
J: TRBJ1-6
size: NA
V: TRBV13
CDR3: CASSSSTLGPLHF

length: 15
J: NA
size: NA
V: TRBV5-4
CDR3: CASSLVSAGGETQYF

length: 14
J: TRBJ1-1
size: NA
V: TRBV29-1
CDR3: CSVEGQGWSTEAFF

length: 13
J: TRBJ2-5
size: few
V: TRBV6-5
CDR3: CASRPTGGETQYF

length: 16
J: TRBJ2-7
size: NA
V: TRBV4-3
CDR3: CASSQAHADLTYEQYF

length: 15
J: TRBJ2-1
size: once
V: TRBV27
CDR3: CASSLDIDRGNEQFF

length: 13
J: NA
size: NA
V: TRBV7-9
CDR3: CASGGAGRYEQYF

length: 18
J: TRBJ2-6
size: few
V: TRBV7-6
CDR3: CASSFYNRESSGANVLTF

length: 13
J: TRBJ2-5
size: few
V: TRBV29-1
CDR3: CSVERTYKETQYF

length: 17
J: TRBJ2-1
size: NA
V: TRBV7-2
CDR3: CASSQYLGGAFPNEQFF

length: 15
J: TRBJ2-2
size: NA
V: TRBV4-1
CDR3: CARNRPGDRSGELFF

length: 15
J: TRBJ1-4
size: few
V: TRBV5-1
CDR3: CASSQAGSTNEKLFF

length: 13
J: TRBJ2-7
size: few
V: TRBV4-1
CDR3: CASSQEWEYEQYF

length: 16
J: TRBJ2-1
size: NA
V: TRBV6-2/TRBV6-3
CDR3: CASSYSTGAMGNEQFF

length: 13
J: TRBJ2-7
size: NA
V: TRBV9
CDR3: CASQRGETYEQYF

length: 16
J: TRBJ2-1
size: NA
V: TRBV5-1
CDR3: CASSPLDRTSRSEQFF

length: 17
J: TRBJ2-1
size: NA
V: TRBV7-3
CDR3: CASSPMGLAGGYNEQFF

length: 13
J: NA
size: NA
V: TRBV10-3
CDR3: CVAAWSGVHEQYF

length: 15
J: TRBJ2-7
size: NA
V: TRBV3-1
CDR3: CASSQVREPSYEQYF

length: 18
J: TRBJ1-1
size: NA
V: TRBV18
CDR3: CASSTTAGTGVGNTEAFF